This T cell receptor beta chain was documented in a study of blood T cell repertoires in COVID-19. Background on the study: Acute-phase and convalescent COVID-19 samples originated in the United States, Italy and Spain.

Germline V gene sequence: CDR1 SGHTA, CDR2 FQGTGA. Trimming took 5 bases from V and 0 from J, leaving 14 bases between them. This CDR3 comprises 16 residues. Some clones are missing from TCRdb's copy, which holds only in-frame ones; the method was immunoSEQ multiplex PCR. This table holds some 250,000 clones, around 90% found once. The chain combines TRBV7-3 with TRBJ2-4; D may be TRBD1 (5 bases). The sequencing sample was made of peripheral blood. The clonotype was recovered from a woman aged 25 to 39 with acute or convalescent COVID-19. CDR3 nucleotides: TGTGCCAGCAGCCCAGACAGTGTAAAAGCCAAAAACATTCAGTACTTC. Translation: CASSPDSVKAKNIQYF.